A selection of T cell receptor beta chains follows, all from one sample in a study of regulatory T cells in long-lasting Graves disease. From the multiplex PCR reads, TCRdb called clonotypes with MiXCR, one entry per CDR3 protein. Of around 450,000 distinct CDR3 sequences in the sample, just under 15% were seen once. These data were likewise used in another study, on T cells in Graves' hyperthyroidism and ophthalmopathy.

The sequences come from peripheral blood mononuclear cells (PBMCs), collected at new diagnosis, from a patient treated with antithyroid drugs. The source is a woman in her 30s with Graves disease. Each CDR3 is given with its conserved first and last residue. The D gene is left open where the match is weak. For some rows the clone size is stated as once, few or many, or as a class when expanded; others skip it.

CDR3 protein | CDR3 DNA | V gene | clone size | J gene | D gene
CSARTSGTYNEQFF | TGCAGTGCTCGGACTAGCGGAACCTACAATGAGCAGTTCTTC | TRBV20-1 | few | TRBJ2-1 | TRBD2
CASSYATVGAGGSYEQYF | TGTGCCAGCAGTTACGCAACTGTGGGGGCGGGCGGCTCCTACGAGCAGTACTTC | TRBV6-5 | - | TRBJ2-7 | -
CASSLTSGTDEQFF | TGTGCCAGCAGCTTGACTAGCGGGACAGATGAGCAGTTCTTC | TRBV7-3 | many | TRBJ2-1 | TRBD2
CSVEDFSESSGNTIYF | TGCAGCGTTGAAGATTTTTCGGAGAGCTCTGGAAACACCATATATTTT | TRBV29-1 | few | TRBJ1-3 | -
CASSIDASSFTDYGYTF | TGTGCCAGTAGTATAGACGCAAGCTCATTTACTGACTATGGCTACACCTTC | TRBV19 | - | TRBJ1-2 | -
CASSPHLDRMGTQYF | TGTGCCAGCAGTCCCCACCTCGACAGGATGGGTACGCAGTATTTT | TRBV28 | many | TRBJ2-3 | -
CASRISGVGGNTIYF | TGTGCCAGTAGGATCTCAGGGGTAGGCGGAAACACCATATATTTT | TRBV19 | - | TRBJ1-3 | -
CASSRTSGSREQYF | TGTGCCAGCAGCCGCACTAGCGGGAGCAGAGAGCAGTACTTC | TRBV11-2 | - | TRBJ2-7 | TRBD2
CAITPGRAFDGYTF | TGTGCCATCACTCCGGGGAGGGCTTTTGATGGCTACACCTTC | TRBV10-3 | once | TRBJ1-2 | -
CASSLSLAGATSTDTQYF | TGTGCCAGCAGTTTATCTCTAGCGGGGGCCACTAGCACAGATACGCAGTATTTT | TRBV28 | many | TRBJ2-3 | TRBD2
CASSLDSGTYNEQFF | TGTGCCAGCAGCTTAGATAGCGGGACATACAATGAGCAGTTCTTC | TRBV7-9 | many | TRBJ2-1 | TRBD2
CAISVSRDRAHEQYF | TGTGCCATCAGTGTAAGCCGGGACAGGGCACACGAGCAGTACTTC | TRBV10-3 | - | TRBJ2-7 | TRBD1
CASRGGLKETQYF | TGTGCCAGTAGAGGGGGGTTAAAGGAGACCCAGTACTTC | TRBV19 | - | TRBJ2-5 | -
CASYLAGETYEQYF | TGTGCCAGCTACTTAGCGGGCGAGACCTACGAGCAGTACTTC | TRBV2 | - | TRBJ2-7 | TRBD2
CASRPPTGNDEQFF | TGTGCCAGCAGGCCGCCGACAGGGAACGATGAGCAGTTCTTC | TRBV12-3/TRBV12-4 | many | TRBJ2-1 | TRBD1
CATSETQGPPNQPQHF | TGTGCCACCAGTGAAACACAGGGCCCTCCCAATCAGCCCCAGCATTTT | TRBV24-1 | - | TRBJ1-5 | -